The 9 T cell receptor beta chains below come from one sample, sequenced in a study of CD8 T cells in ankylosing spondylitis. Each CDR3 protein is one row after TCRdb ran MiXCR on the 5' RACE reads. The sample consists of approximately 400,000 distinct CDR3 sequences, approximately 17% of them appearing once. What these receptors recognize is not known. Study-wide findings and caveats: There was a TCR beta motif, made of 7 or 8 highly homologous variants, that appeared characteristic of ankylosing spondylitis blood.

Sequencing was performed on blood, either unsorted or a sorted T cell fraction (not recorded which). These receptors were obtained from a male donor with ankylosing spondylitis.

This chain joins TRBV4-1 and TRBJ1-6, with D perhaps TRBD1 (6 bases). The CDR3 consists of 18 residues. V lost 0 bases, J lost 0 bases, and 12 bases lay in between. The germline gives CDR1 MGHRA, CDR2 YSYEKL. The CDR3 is CASSQDYQGSSYNSPLHF. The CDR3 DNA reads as TGCGCCAGCAGCCAAGATTATCAGGGGAGCTCCTATAATTCACCCCTCCACTTT.

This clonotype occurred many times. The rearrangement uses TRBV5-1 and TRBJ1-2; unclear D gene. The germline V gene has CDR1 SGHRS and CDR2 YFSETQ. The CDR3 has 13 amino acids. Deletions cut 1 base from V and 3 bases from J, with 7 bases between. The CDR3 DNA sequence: TGCGCCAGCAGCTTGATGGCAGACTATGGCTACACCTTC. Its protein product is CASSLMADYGYTF. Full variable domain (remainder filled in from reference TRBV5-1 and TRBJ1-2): KAGVTQTPRYLIKTRGQQVTLSCSPISGHRSVSWYQQTPGQGLQFLFEYFSETQRNKGNFPGRFSGRQFSNSRSEMNVSTLELGDSALYLCASSLMADYGYTFGSGTRLTVV.

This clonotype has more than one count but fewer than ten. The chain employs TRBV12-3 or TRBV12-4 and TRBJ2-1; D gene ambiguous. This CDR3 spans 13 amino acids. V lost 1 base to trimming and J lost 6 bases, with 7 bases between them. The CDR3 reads CASSLGRSNEQFF. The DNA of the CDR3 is TGTGCCAGCAGTTTAGGTAGATCCAATGAGCAGTTCTTC.

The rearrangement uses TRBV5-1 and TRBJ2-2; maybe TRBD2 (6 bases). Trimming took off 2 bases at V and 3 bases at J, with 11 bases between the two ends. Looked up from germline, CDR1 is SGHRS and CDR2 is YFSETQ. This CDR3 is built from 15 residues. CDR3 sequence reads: CASSLSSVYTGELFF. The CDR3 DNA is TGCGCCAGCAGCTTATCTAGCGTTTACACCGGGGAGCTGTTTTTT.

The CDR3 reads CASSEAVLRRTQYF. The CDR3 DNA sequence: TGTGCCAGCAGTGAAGCAGTGCTCAGACGGACCCAGTACTTC. J is TRBJ2-5 and V is TRBV6-1; D is unresolved. V was pared by 0 bases and J by 7 bases, with 12 bases between. Per the germline V gene, CDR1 is MNHNS and CDR2 is SASEGT. The CDR3 is 14 residues long.

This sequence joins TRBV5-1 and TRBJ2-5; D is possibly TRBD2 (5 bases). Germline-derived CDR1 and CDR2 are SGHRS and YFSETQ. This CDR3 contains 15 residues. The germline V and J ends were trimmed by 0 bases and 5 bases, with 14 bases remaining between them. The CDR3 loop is CASSLAGRVLETQYF. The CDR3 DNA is TGCGCCAGCAGCTTGGCCGGGCGGGTCCTGGAGACCCAGTACTTC. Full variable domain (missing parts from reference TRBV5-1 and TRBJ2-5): KAGVTQTPRYLIKTRGQQVTLSCSPISGHRSVSWYQQTPGQGLQFLFEYFSETQRNKGNFPGRFSGRQFSNSRSEMNVSTLELGDSALYLCASSLAGRVLETQYFGPGTRLLVL.

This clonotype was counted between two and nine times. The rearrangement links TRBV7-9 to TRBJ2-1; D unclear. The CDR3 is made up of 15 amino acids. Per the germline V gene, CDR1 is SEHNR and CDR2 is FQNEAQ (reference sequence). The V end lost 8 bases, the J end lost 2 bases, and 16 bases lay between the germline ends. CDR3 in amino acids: CASLYPGKAYNEQFF. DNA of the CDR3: TGTGCCAGCCTCTACCCGGGCAAGGCCTACAATGAGCAGTTCTTC.

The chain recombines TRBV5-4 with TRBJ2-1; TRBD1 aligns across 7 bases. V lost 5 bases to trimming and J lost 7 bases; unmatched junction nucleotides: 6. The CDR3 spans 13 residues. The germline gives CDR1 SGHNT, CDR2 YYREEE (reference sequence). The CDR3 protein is CASRSGTENEQFF. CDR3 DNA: TGTGCCAGCAGGTCCGGGACAGAGAATGAGCAGTTCTTC.

In nucleotides, the CDR3 is TGCGCCAGCAGCTTTGCCCCCGGGACAGGGGGCACTGAAGCTTTCTTT. Its protein product is CASSFAPGTGGTEAFF. The V and J genes are TRBV5-1 and TRBJ1-1; 11 bases map to TRBD1. Germline CDR1 is SGHRS and CDR2 is YFSETQ. After removal of 2 bases from V and 4 bases from J, the junction contained 7 bases not matched to a gene. The CDR3 is 16 amino acids. Variable domain in full (rest from reference TRBV5-1 and TRBJ1-1): KAGVTQTPRYLIKTRGQQVTLSCSPISGHRSVSWYQQTPGQGLQFLFEYFSETQRNKGNFPGRFSGRQFSNSRSEMNVSTLELGDSALYLCASSFAPGTGGTEAFFGQGTRLTVV.